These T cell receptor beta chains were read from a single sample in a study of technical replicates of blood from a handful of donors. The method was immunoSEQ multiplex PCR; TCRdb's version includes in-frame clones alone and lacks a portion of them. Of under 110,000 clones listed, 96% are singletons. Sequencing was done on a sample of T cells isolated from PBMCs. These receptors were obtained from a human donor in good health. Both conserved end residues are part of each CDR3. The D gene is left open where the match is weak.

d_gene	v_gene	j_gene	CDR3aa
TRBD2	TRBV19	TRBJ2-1	CASSVAGDIYNEQFF
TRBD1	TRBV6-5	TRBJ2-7	CASSFGTGGEQYF
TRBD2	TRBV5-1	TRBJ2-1	CASSLGGGPGRRITNEQFF
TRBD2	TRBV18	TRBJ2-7	CASSPRSTSGGSYEQYF
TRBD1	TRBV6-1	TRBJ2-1	CASSGVSTGENEQFF
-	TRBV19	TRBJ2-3	CASSIDLWPDTQYF
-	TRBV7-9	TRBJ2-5	CASSFLSDRETQYF
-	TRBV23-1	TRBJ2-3	CASSQGQGGEYF
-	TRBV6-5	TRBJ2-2	CASTRLGPVTGELFF
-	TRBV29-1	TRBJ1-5	CSAQVHINQPQHF
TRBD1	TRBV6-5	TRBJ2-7	CASSPDRAKQYF
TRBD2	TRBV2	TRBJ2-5	CASSPQAGGGGETQYF
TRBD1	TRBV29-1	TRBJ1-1	CSVSGQSNTEAFF
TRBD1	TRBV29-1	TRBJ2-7	CSVRDRGSTYEQYF
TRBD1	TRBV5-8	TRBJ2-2	CASSRGLNTGELFF
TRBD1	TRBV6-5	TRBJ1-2	CASTGGSNYGYTF
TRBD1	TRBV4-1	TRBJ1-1	CASSQVDRAMNTEAFF
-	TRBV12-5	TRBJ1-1	CASGLLRLGEAFF
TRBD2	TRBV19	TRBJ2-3	CASSRDYSADTQYF
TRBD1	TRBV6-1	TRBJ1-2	CASSRGQGEVYTF
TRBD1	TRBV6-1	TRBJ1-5	CASNTGTGYRQPQHF
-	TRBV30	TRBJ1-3	CAWSSISGNTIYF
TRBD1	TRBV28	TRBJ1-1	CASSLTHRGRNTEAFF
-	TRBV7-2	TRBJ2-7	CASSLGPDRIYEQYF
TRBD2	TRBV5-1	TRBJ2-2	CASSLGLAGNTGELFF
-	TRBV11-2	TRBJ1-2	CASSSPFKLYGYTF
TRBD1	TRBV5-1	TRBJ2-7	CASSLARDSLYEQYF
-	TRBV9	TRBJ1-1	CASSVGADTEAFF
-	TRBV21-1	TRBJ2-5	CASSKKTSEGASQYF
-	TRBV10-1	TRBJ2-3	CASGPSDTQYF
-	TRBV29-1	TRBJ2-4	CSGDLEGEGIQYF
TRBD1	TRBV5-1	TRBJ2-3	CASSQDRVTDTQYF
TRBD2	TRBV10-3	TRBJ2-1	CAIGRTSGVSVEQFF
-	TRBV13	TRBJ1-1	CASSLLGAAEAFF
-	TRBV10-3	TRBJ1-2	CATSQVDYGYTF
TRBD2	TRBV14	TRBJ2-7	CASSQGWLAGSYEQYF
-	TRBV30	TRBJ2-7	CAWTQGYEQYF
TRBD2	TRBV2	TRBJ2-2	CAGDGGTGELFF
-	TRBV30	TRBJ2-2	CAWSVTSTGELFF
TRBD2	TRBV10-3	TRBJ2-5	CAIRTSGSQETQYF
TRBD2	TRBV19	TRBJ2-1	CASSISGGDEQFF
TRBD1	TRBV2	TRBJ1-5	CASSREGAVQPQHF
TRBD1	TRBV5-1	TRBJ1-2	CASSLTGVAYGYTF
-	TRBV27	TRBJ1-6	CASSLSNRDNSPLHF
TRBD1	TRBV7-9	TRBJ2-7	CASSLQGDSYEQYF
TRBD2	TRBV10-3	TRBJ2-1	CAISSALAGGYNEQFF
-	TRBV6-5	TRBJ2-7	CASSYSRGSSYEQYF
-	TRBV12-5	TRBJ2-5	CASGLGLEETQYF
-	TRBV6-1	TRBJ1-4	CASSEGVGTNEKLFF
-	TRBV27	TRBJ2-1	CASSLRQHNEQFF
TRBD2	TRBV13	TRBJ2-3	CASSLFTSGENTDTQYF
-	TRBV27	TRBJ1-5	CASSPWTGYSNQPQHF
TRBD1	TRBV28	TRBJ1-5	CASSPGTGGNQPQHF
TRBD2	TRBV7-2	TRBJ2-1	CASSRTSGGDEQFF
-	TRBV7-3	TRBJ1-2	CASSRIMDGLNYGYTF
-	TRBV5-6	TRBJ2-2	CASSSDSYTGELFF
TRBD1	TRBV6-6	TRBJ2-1	CASSYPGTGVYEQFF
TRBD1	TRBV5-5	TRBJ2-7	CASSPGTGNGEQYF
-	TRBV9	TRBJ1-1	CASSVEGDTEAFF
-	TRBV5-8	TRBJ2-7	CASSLVWGEGNYEQYF